Presented here are 28 T cell receptor beta chains from one specimen sequenced in a study of vaccination effects on CD4 cells after COVID-19. Peptide-pool stimulation followed by sequencing identified expanded antigen-specific CD4+ clonotypes in the ViraFEST assay. Upon completion of roughly ten days in culture, CD4+ T cells were isolated. Two-dose vaccination with either BNT162b2 or mRNA-1273 was given to the participants. The antigens these receptors bind are not known. Some clones are missing from TCRdb's copy, which holds only in-frame ones; the method was immunoSEQ multiplex PCR. The profile shows about 38,000 clones, around four fifths of them singletons. The sequencing here drew on CD4+ T cells from PBMCs cultured with HCoV-NL63 spike peptides, taken after COVID-19 vaccination. These receptors originate from a human donor who received a COVID-19 vaccine. Some clones in this sample may be carry-over from other donors' samples.

The gene calls are TRBV9 and TRBJ1-1; D might be TRBD1 (5 bases). Deletions cut 1 base from V and 7 bases from J, with 11 bases between. Germline values: CDR1 SGDLS, CDR2 YYNGEE. CDR3 length: 13 amino acids. CDR3 nucleotide sequence: TGTGCCAGCAGCGTAACACAGGACGATGAAGCTTTCTTT. Amino acid sequence: CASSVTQDDEAFF.

The genes are TRBV4-2 and TRBJ1-1, with D possibly TRBD1 on 6 matching bases. Looked up from germline, CDR1 is LGHNA and CDR2 is YNFKEQ. This CDR3 spans 16 amino acids. V lost 0 bases and J 3 bases, leaving 14 bases between the germline ends. The CDR3 sequence is CASSQETGALDTEAFF. In DNA, the CDR3 is TGTGCCAGCAGCCAAGAGACAGGAGCCTTGGACACTGAAGCTTTCTTT.

The J gene is TRBJ2-7, the V gene TRBV10-3; D gene uncertain. Trimming left V 3 bases short and J 2 bases short, with 8 bases between. Germline loops: CDR1 ENHRY, CDR2 SYGVKD. The CDR3 runs to 13 residues. The CDR3 reads CAISDGITYEQYV. CDR3 sequence (DNA): TGTGCCATCAGTGATGGGATCACCTACGAGCAGTACGTC.

The chain is built from TRBV7-2 and TRBJ1-4; D remains unclear. CDR1 SGHTA and CDR2 FQGNSA come from the germline V gene. The CDR3 extends over 13 amino acids. Trimming took 2 bases from V and 4 from J, leaving 5 bases between them. The DNA for the CDR3 is TGTGCCAGCAGCTTAAGCGGTAATGAAAAACTGTTTTTT. Its protein is CASSLSGNEKLFF.

CDR3 protein: CASSESTANTGELFF. The CDR3 nucleotides read TGCGCCAGCAGTGAGTCGACGGCGAACACCGGGGAGCTGTTTTTT. The chain has TRBV10-1 and TRBJ2-2; no definite D call. V lost 0 bases and J lost 0, with 5 bases in between. The CDR3 length is 15 residues. CDR1 is WNHNN and CDR2 is SYGVQD in the germline V gene (reference sequence).

This chain connects TRBV5-1 to TRBJ1-2; no clear D. Looked up from germline, CDR1 is SGHRS and CDR2 is YFSETQ. The V end lost 0 bases, the J end lost 1 base, and 4 bases lay between the germline ends. This CDR3 region has 13 residues. The DNA of the CDR3 is TGCGCCAGCAGCTTGGACGTTAACTATGGCTACACCTTC. Its translation: CASSLDVNYGYTF. The full variable domain, completed using reference TRBV5-1 and TRBJ1-2, is KAGVTQTPRYLIKTRGQQVTLSCSPISGHRSVSWYQQTPGQGLQFLFEYFSETQRNKGNFPGRFSGRQFSNSRSEMNVSTLELGDSALYLCASSLDVNYGYTFGSGTRLTVV.

The V and J genes are TRBV2 and TRBJ1-2; no clear D gene. Trimming removed 3 bases from V and 5 bases from J, with 10 bases in between. This CDR3 has 13 residues. CDR1 SNHLY and CDR2 FYNNEI come from the germline V gene. CDR3 in amino acids: CASSEKTGYGYTF. CDR3 coding DNA: TGTGCCAGCAGTGAGAAAACTGGATATGGCTACACCTTC.

The V and J genes are TRBV20-1 and TRBJ1-2; 8 bases align to TRBD1. Per the germline V gene, CDR1 is DFQATT and CDR2 is SNEGSKA (reference sequence). The CDR3 runs to 9 residues. The CDR3 DNA follows: TGCAGGACAGGGGATGGCTACACCTTC. Translating gives CRTGDGYTF.

There are a few counts of this clone. V and J are TRBV6-1 and TRBJ2-3, with a weak D call TRBD1 (7 bases). Looked up from germline, CDR1 is MNHNS and CDR2 is SASEGT. V lost 3 bases to trimming and J lost 5 bases, with 18 bases between them. The CDR3 has 16 amino acids. CDR3 nucleotides: TGTGCCAGCAGTGATACTTTGGCAGGGGGGCGAGATACGCAGTATTTT. It codes for CASSDTLAGGRDTQYF.

The chain links TRBV6-5 to TRBJ2-7; 9 nucleotides line up with TRBD1. In germline, CDR1 is MNHEY, CDR2 SVGAGI. The ends lost 6 bases at V and 3 bases at J; junction bases unmatched: 9. There are 15 residues in the CDR3. The CDR3 nucleotides are TGTGCCAGCAGATTCCTCCGGGACAGGGACTACGAGCAGTACGTC. Translated: CASRFLRDRDYEQYV.

V is TRBV10-3 and J is TRBJ1-5; unclear D gene. Trimming stripped 3 bases from V and 6 bases from J, with 6 bases between. Germline V gene sequence: CDR1 ENHRY, CDR2 SYGVKD. The CDR3 has 12 amino acids. The CDR3 coding sequence is TGTGCCATCAGTGATCAGACTCAGCCCCAGCATTTT. Translation: CAISDQTQPQHF.

The V and J genes are TRBV7-9 and TRBJ1-2; 9 nucleotides agree with TRBD1. The CDR3 loop spans 14 amino acids. V lost 3 bases and J lost 3; bases outside the gene matches: 2. Germline CDR1 reads SEHNR; CDR2 reads FQNEAQ (reference sequence). CDR3 sequence reads: CASSFRQGDYGYTF. Written as DNA, the CDR3 is TGTGCCAGCAGCTTTCGACAGGGGGACTATGGCTACACCTTC.

This chain connects TRBV6-4 to TRBJ1-4, with 8 bases aligning to TRBD1. The V gene's germline CDR1 is MRHNA and CDR2 SNTAGT. Germline trimming cut 7 bases from V and 4 bases from J; bases unmatched to any gene: 8. CDR3 length equals 15 residues. The chain's CDR3 is CASNGQGLNNEKLFF. In DNA, the CDR3 is TGTGCCAGCAACGGACAGGGTTTGAATAATGAAAAACTGTTTTTT.

This clone appeared once. The chain uses TRBV19 and TRBJ1-1, with 7 nucleotides matching TRBD1. Trimming removed 5 bases from V and 3 bases from J; junction bases left unmatched: 12. Germline assignment: CDR1 LNHDA and CDR2 SQIVND (reference sequence). CDR3 length: 16 amino acids. The CDR3 region has the DNA TGTGCCAGTAGTGTCCGACAGGGAGGGGCGGACACTGAAGCTTTCTTT. Translated: CASSVRQGGADTEAFF.

Points on this clone: Other DNA sequences in the sample encode the same CDR3. The gene calls are TRBV24-1 and TRBJ1-2; no definite D call. Trimming removed 4 bases from V and 6 bases from J, with 11 bases in between. The germline CDR1 and CDR2 sequences are KGHDR and SFDVKD. The length of the CDR3 is 13 residues. The CDR3 nucleotides read TGTGCCACCAGTGACCCCCGGGGAGATGGCTACACCTTC. Translation: CATSDPRGDGYTF.

V gene TRBV6-6 combines with J gene TRBJ2-2, with D possibly called TRBD1 or TRBD2 (5 bases each). This CDR3 is built from 14 residues. CDR1 is MNHNY, CDR2 SVGAGI, per germline (reference sequence). V lost 6 bases and J 6 bases, leaving 14 bases between the germline ends. This chain's CDR3 is CASRAQEAAGELFF. The CDR3 nucleotides read TGTGCCAGCAGGGCACAGGAGGCAGCCGGGGAGCTGTTTTTT.

This sequence joins TRBV6-5 and TRBJ1-3, with D maybe TRBD1 (5 bases). V was pared by 7 bases and J by 2 bases, with 12 bases between. Germline V CDR1 and CDR2: MNHEY, SVGAGI. The CDR3 spans 14 residues. In DNA, the CDR3 is TGTGCCAGCATGAGGGGTACGGCTGGAAACACCATATATTTT. Its translation is CASMRGTAGNTIYF.

Here the CDR3 reads CASKLATEKSPLHF. CDR3 DNA sequence: TGTGCCAGCAAATTAGCGACAGAAAAGTCACCCCTCCACTTT. V and J are TRBV2 and TRBJ1-6, with D possibly being TRBD1 (5 bases). From germline, CDR1 is SNHLY and CDR2 FYNNEI. With 7 bases removed from V and 10 bases from J, the gap between germline ends came to 17 bases. This CDR3 has 14 amino acids. The full variable domain, completed using reference TRBV2 and TRBJ1-6, is EPEVTQTPSHQVTQMGQEVILRCVPISNHLYFYWYRQILGQKVEFLVSFYNNEISEKSEIFDDQFSVERPDGSNFTLKIRSTKLEDSAMYFCASKLATEKSPLHFGNGTRLTVT.

This chain joins TRBV20-1 and TRBJ2-3; D gene uncertain. This CDR3 comprises 14 residues. The V end lost 3 bases, the J end lost 0 bases, and 10 bases lay between the germline ends. Germline assignment: CDR1 DFQATT and CDR2 SNEGSKA (reference sequence). The CDR3 spells CSASIESSTDTQYF. CDR3 nucleotides: TGCAGTGCTAGTATCGAGTCTAGCACAGATACGCAGTATTTT.

The genes are TRBV5-6 and TRBJ2-5; the match to TRBD2 covers 9 bases. J gave up 3 bases and V 5 bases, and 2 bases lay outside the gene matches. Germline V gene data show CDR1 as SGHDT and CDR2 as YYEEEE. The CDR3 is made up of 13 amino acids. The CDR3 nucleotides are TGTGCCAGCAGTAGACTAGCGGAAGAGACCCAGTACTTC. Residues: CASSRLAEETQYF.

This chain uses TRBV30 with TRBJ1-1; D unclear. The CDR3 is 13 amino acids. Trimming stripped 7 bases from V and 3 bases from J, with 15 bases between. The V gene's germline CDR1 is GTSNPN and CDR2 SVGIG (reference sequence). The CDR3 coding sequence is TGTGCCTCCCGCAAGGGAGGGCACACTGAAGCTTTCTTT. Protein sequence: CASRKGGHTEAFF.

The chain recombines TRBV28 with TRBJ1-2; unclear D gene. Germline assignment: CDR1 MDHEN and CDR2 SYDVKM. The V and J ends lost 3 bases and 2 bases respectively, with 10 bases between them. The CDR3 runs 14 residues. Here the CDR3 DNA reads TGTGCCAGCAGTTTCTGGGAGAACAACTATGGCTACACCTTC. As protein: CASSFWENNYGYTF.

This chain connects TRBV4-3 to TRBJ1-2; TRBD1 matches at 8 bases. Germline values: CDR1 LGHNA, CDR2 YSLEER. With 2 bases clipped from V and 3 bases from J, the junction kept 11 bases outside the gene matches. The CDR3 totals 17 residues. The CDR3 loop reads CASSQTWTGTFDYGYTF. The CDR3 DNA is TGCGCCAGCAGCCAAACCTGGACAGGGACCTTTGACTATGGCTACACCTTC.

The chain joins TRBV5-6 to TRBJ1-2, with TRBD1 matching 10 bases. Germline loops: CDR1 SGHDT, CDR2 YYEEEE. The J segment lost 3 bases and the V segment lost 4 bases, leaving 9 bases of the junction unmatched. The CDR3 consists of 16 residues. The DNA of the CDR3 is TGTGCCAGCAGCCTACTCCAGGGACAGGGGCACTATGGCTACACCTTC. It is translated as CASSLLQGQGHYGYTF.

The genes are TRBV5-1 and TRBJ2-6; D is unresolved. Germline V gene lookup returns CDR1 SGHRS and CDR2 YFSETQ. V dropped 0 bases and J dropped 3 bases, with 4 bases sitting between them. This CDR3 is 14 amino acids long. The CDR3 DNA sequence: TGCGCCAGCAGCTTGGTCGGTGGGGCCAACGTCCTGACTTTC. It codes for CASSLVGGANVLTF.

The CDR3 DNA sequence: TGTGCCAGCTCATTCCGACCCTCCTACAATGAGCAGTTCTTC. Its protein is CASSFRPSYNEQFF. The chain has TRBV18 and TRBJ2-1; D uncertain. Trimming took off 5 bases at V and 0 bases at J, with 8 bases between the two ends. CDR3 length: 14 residues. CDR1 is KGHSH and CDR2 is LQKENI in the germline V gene.

The V gene is TRBV5-4, the J gene TRBJ2-5, with TRBD2 identical over 9 bases. Germline V CDR1 and CDR2: SGHNT, YYREEE (reference sequence). V lost 4 bases to trimming and J lost 2 bases; unmatched junction nucleotides: 6. There are 15 residues in the CDR3. CDR3 sequence: CASSGKTSGQETQYF. The CDR3 nucleotides read TGTGCCAGCAGCGGTAAAACTAGCGGGCAAGAGACCCAGTACTTC.

This chain links TRBV29-1 with TRBJ2-3; D is uncertain. Per the germline V gene, CDR1 is SQVTM and CDR2 is ANQGSEA. This CDR3 has 13 amino acids. Deletions cut 7 bases from V and 0 bases from J, with 11 bases between. In nucleotides, the CDR3 is TGCAGCGCGGCTCGGGCTAGCACAGATACGCAGTATTTT. The encoded protein is CSAARASTDTQYF.